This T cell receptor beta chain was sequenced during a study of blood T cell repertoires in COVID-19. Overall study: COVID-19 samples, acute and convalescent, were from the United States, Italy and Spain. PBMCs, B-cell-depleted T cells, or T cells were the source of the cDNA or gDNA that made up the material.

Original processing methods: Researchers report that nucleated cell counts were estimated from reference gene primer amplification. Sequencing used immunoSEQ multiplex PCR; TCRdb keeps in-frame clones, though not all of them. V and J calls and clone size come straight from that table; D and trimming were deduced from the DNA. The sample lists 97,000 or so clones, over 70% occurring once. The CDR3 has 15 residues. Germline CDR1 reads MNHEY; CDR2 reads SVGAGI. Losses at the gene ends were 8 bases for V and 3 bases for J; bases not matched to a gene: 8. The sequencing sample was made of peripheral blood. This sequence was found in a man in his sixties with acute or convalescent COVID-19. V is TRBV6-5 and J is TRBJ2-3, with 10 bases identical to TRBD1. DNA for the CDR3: TGTGCCAGCGCCGGGACAGGGGTTAGGACAGATACGCAGTATTTT. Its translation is CASAGTGVRTDTQYF.